These 24 T cell receptor beta chains share one sample of origin, sequenced in a study of CD8 T cells in ankylosing spondylitis. TCRdb analysed the 5' RACE reads with MiXCR anew, one entry per CDR3 protein. Of 200,000 or so distinct CDR3 sequences in the sample, 10% to 15% were seen once. Sequenced material: blood, either unsorted or a sorted T cell fraction (not recorded which). The receptors shown here come from a female donor with ankylosing spondylitis or in good health (not recorded which).

This clonotype was detected ten times or more. V and J are TRBV28 and TRBJ2-3, with 8 bases aligning to TRBD2. The CDR3 extends over 14 amino acids. V lost 4 bases, J lost 3 bases, and 3 bases stayed unmatched. CDR1 is MDHEN and CDR2 is SYDVKM in the germline V gene. The CDR3 protein is CASSSGTRTDTQYF. As DNA, the CDR3 is TGTGCCAGCAGTTCCGGGACTAGAACAGATACGCAGTATTTT.

This clonotype has ten or more counts. The chain couples TRBV4-3 to TRBJ2-7; TRBD2 matches at 8 bases. Germline loops: CDR1 LGHNA, CDR2 YSLEER. V lost 0 bases and J lost 6; bases outside the gene matches: 4. The CDR3 spans 14 residues. CDR3 region: CASSQDREGSEQYF. The CDR3 nucleotides are TGCGCCAGCAGCCAAGATCGGGAGGGGAGCGAGCAGTACTTC.

This clonotype has ten or more counts. The rearrangement joins TRBV4-3 to TRBJ1-2, with 9 bases fitting TRBD1. Germline assignment: CDR1 LGHNA and CDR2 YSLEER. V shed 3 bases, J shed 2 bases, and the junction held 7 bases outside the gene matches. The length of the CDR3 is 16 residues. CDR3 in amino acids: CASSHGTGNLNYGYTF. In DNA form, the CDR3 reads TGCGCCAGCAGCCACGGGACAGGGAATCTAAACTATGGCTACACCTTC.

This clonotype was seen many times. The rearrangement uses TRBV6-1 and TRBJ1-5; D is uncertain. Trimming cost V 8 bases and J 2 bases, with 4 bases left between them. The germline CDR1 and CDR2 sequences are MNHNS and SASEGT. The CDR3 has 11 residues. CDR3 sequence (DNA): TGTGCCAGCGGTGGCAATCAGCCCCAGCATTTT. This gives the protein CASGGNQPQHF.

The gene calls are TRBV30 and TRBJ2-3; 12 nucleotides line up with TRBD2. The germline V gene has CDR1 GTSNPN and CDR2 SVGIG (reference sequence). Unmatched junction bases numbered 5, after V lost 3 bases and J lost 4 bases. The CDR3 length is 15 residues. CDR3 sequence: CAWRTSGSWADTQYF. In DNA, the CDR3 is TGTGCCTGGAGGACTAGCGGGAGTTGGGCAGATACGCAGTATTTT.

Comment on this clonotype: This may be a read error: a much more frequent sequence differs by one nucleotide. The chain employs TRBV20-1 and TRBJ2-5; 8 nucleotides line up with TRBD2. J lost 5 bases, V lost 5 bases, and 10 bases had no gene match. The germline V gene has CDR1 DFQATT and CDR2 SNEGSKA (reference sequence). The CDR3 consists of 14 residues. CDR3 in amino acids: CSAAPGLGAETQYF. In nucleotides, the CDR3 is TGCAGTGCTGCCCCGGGACTAGGGGCGGAGACCCAGTACTTC.

In this sample, this clonotype turned up many times. The chain links TRBV5-1 to TRBJ1-3; D unclear. Looked up from germline, CDR1 is SGHRS and CDR2 is YFSETQ. With 0 bases removed from V and 1 base from J, the gap between germline ends came to 5 bases. The CDR3 totals 14 residues. In nucleotides, the CDR3 is TGCGCCAGCAGCTTGGAAGGTTCTGGAAACACCATATATTTT. Protein: CASSLEGSGNTIYF. Based on the CDR3 plus reference TRBV5-1 and TRBJ1-3, the full variable domain is KAGVTQTPRYLIKTRGQQVTLSCSPISGHRSVSWYQQTPGQGLQFLFEYFSETQRNKGNFPGRFSGRQFSNSRSEMNVSTLELGDSALYLCASSLEGSGNTIYFGEGSWLTVV.

The chain combines TRBV29-1 with TRBJ2-5; the match to TRBD1 covers 9 bases. The CDR3 runs to 13 residues. In germline, CDR1 is SQVTM, CDR2 ANQGSEA. The ends lost 4 bases at V and 5 bases at J; junction bases unmatched: 5. The DNA for the CDR3 is TGCAGCGTTGGGAGAACAGGGGGCGAGACCCAGTACTTC. Its protein is CSVGRTGGETQYF.

On this clonotype itself: A much larger clonotype is one base distant, so this may be a read error. This chain links TRBV5-2 with TRBJ2-1; the DNA was not compared with TRBD2, the D call given in the table. TRBV5-2 is a pseudogene segment. This CDR3 is built from 21 residues. The CDR3 DNA is TGTGCCAGCAACCAGGGAATCCCGACTAGCGGGAATCCTACCTCCTACAATGAGCAGTTCTTC. Protein sequence: CASNQGIPTSGNPTSYNEQFF.

This clonotype came up many times. The chain has TRBV4-3 and TRBJ2-1; 11 nucleotides agree with TRBD2. V lost 3 bases to trimming and J lost 9 bases; unmatched junction nucleotides: 4. This CDR3 spans 14 amino acids. Germline CDR1 reads LGHNA; CDR2 reads YSLEER. The CDR3 region has the DNA TGCGCCAGCAGCCAGTGGCTAGCGGGAGGTGAGCAGTTCTTC. As protein: CASSQWLAGGEQFF.

The rearrangement links TRBV11-3 to TRBJ2-7; D might be TRBD1 (6 bases). Germline values: CDR1 SGHNT, CDR2 YENEEA. The CDR3 is 15 residues long. V lost 4 bases and J lost 0, with 13 bases in between. CDR3 sequence: CASSSATGNSYEQYF. The CDR3 DNA is TGTGCCAGCAGCTCAGCCACAGGGAACTCCTACGAGCAGTACTTC.

This clonotype has a count of ten or more. The chain couples TRBV29-1 to TRBJ2-7; a weak D match, TRBD2 (7 bases). Trimming removed 0 bases at V and 3 bases at J, with 18 bases between. The CDR3 covers 16 residues. CDR1 and CDR2 (germline): SQVTM, ANQGSEA. CDR3 residues: CSVEDEGRDTYYEQYF. CDR3 nucleotides: TGCAGCGTTGAAGATGAGGGGAGGGACACCTACTACGAGCAGTACTTC.

This clonotype was observed many times. The chain couples TRBV12-3 or TRBV12-4 to TRBJ2-7; D gene unclear. The V gene lost 4 bases and the J gene lost 2 bases, with 9 bases spanning the gap. This CDR3 contains 13 residues. The CDR3 reads CASSSDGTYEQYF. The CDR3, as DNA: TGTGCCAGCAGTTCGGACGGAACCTACGAGCAGTACTTC.

Many counts were recorded for this clonotype. The chain employs TRBV25-1 and TRBJ2-7; D remains unclear. Trimming left V 7 bases short and J 2 bases short, with 9 bases between. This CDR3 has 12 residues. Germline CDR1 is MGHDK and CDR2 is SYGVNS. CDR3 in DNA: TGTGCCAGCACGGGCAGTCCCTACGAGCAGTACTTC. Translation: CASTGSPYEQYF.

A few counts support this clonotype. V and J are TRBV27 and TRBJ2-5; possibly TRBD1 or TRBD2 for D (5 bases each). This CDR3 is 15 amino acids long. Trimming took off 5 bases at V and 2 bases at J, with 15 bases between the two ends. Germline values: CDR1 MNHEY, CDR2 SMNVEV (reference sequence). CDR3 nucleotides: TGTGCCAGCAGTCAAGACAGAGGCGGGCAAGAGACCCAGTACTTC. Translating it yields CASSQDRGGQETQYF.

This clonotype was observed many times. V is TRBV20-1 and J is TRBJ1-5; perhaps TRBD1 as D (5 bases). The CDR3 runs to 15 residues. The germline V gene has CDR1 DFQATT and CDR2 SNEGSKA (reference sequence). V lost 0 bases, J lost 3 bases, and 12 bases lay in between. CDR3 DNA: TGCAGTGCTAGAGATCTCCAGGGTAACAATCAGCCCCAGCATTTT. This encodes CSARDLQGNNQPQHF.

In this sample, this clonotype turned up a few times. The rearrangement uses TRBV15 and TRBJ2-1; tentatively, D is TRBD2 (6 bases). CDR1 is LNHNV, CDR2 YYDKDF, per germline (reference sequence). Trimming shortened V by 5 bases and J by 0 bases, and 20 bases separated the two germline ends. This CDR3 has 18 residues. The CDR3 DNA reads TGTGCCACCAGCTCCCGGGGATGGAGGGTGATCTCCTACAATGAGCAGTTCTTC. It specifies CATSSRGWRVISYNEQFF.

This clonotype was seen ten or more times. The genes are TRBV29-1 and TRBJ1-1, with unresolved D. Germline lookup yields CDR1 SQVTM and CDR2 ANQGSEA. This CDR3 comprises 12 residues. The CDR3 coding sequence is TGCAGTTGGGCAGACTTGAACACTGAAGCTTTCTTT. This translates into CSWADLNTEAFF.

As to this clonotype: A junction boundary mismatches the germline segment, possibly from a read error. The chain links TRBV27 to TRBJ2-1; 9 bases fit TRBD1. Germline values: CDR1 MNHEY, CDR2 SMNVEV (reference sequence). CDR3 size: 16 residues. The CDR3 sequence: CANSLVTDRGSGEQFF. CDR3 DNA sequence: TGTGCCAACAGTTTAGTGACGGACAGGGGCAGCGGTGAGCAGTTCTTC.

This clonotype came up many times. The V and J genes are TRBV7-9 and TRBJ2-2; 12 nucleotides line up with TRBD1. Germline V gene sequence: CDR1 SEHNR, CDR2 FQNEAQ (reference sequence). This CDR3 is 17 amino acids long. The J segment lost 7 bases and the V segment lost 5 bases, leaving 11 bases of the junction unmatched. The CDR3 spells CASSTRTGTGGSGELFF. The CDR3 bases are TGTGCCAGCAGCACCCGGACCGGGACAGGGGGCAGCGGGGAGCTGTTTTTT.

This clonotype was seen at least ten times. The V gene is TRBV7-2, the J gene TRBJ2-7; 9 nucleotides match TRBD2. This CDR3 comprises 13 residues. Germline V gene data show CDR1 as SGHTA and CDR2 as FQGNSA. Unmatched junction bases numbered 5, after V lost 8 bases and J lost 3 bases. CDR3 sequence reads: CASGGGVRYEQYF. The CDR3, as DNA: TGTGCCAGCGGCGGGGGGGTCCGCTACGAGCAGTACTTC.

This clonotype was recorded many times. The rearrangement uses TRBV12-3 or TRBV12-4 and TRBJ2-3, with no clear D. The CDR3 length is 13 residues. V lost 2 bases to trimming and J lost 1 base, with 4 bases between them. CDR3 nucleotides: TGTGCCAGCAGTTTATCGGGCACAGATACGCAGTATTTT. Encoded protein: CASSLSGTDTQYF.

This clonotype has a handful of counts. The chain combines TRBV5-1 with TRBJ2-5, with 7 bases that match TRBD1. This CDR3 is 12 amino acids long. Germline V CDR1 and CDR2: SGHRS, YFSETQ. Unmatched junction bases numbered 5, after V lost 4 bases and J lost 8 bases. CDR3 bases: TGCGCCAGCAGCCGGGACAGCCTTACCCAGTACTTC. It encodes CASSRDSLTQYF.

This clonotype was found many times. The genes are TRBV10-3 and TRBJ1-2, with TRBD1 as a possible D gene (5 bases). The CDR3 is made up of 13 amino acids. With 5 bases removed from V and 6 bases from J, the gap between germline ends came to 13 bases. Germline V gene lookup returns CDR1 ENHRY and CDR2 SYGVKD. The CDR3 sequence is CAISTRERNGYTF. The CDR3 DNA reads as TGTGCCATCAGTACCAGGGAACGAAATGGCTACACCTTC.